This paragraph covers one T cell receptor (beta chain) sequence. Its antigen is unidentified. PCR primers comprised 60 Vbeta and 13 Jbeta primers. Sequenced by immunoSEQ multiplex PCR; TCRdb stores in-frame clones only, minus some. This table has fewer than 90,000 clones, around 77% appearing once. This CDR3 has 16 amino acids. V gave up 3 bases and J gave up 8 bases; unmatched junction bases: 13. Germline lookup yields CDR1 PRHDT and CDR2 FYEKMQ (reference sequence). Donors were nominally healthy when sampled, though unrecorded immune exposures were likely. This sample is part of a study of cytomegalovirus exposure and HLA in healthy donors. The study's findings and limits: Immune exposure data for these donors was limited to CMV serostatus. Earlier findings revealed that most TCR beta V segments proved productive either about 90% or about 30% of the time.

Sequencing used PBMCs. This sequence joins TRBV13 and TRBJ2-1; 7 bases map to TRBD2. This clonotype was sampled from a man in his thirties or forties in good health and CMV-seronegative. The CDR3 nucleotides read TGTGCCAGCAGCTTTCGGGTCGGGGGGATGGGGCATGAGCAGTTCTTC. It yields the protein CASSFRVGGMGHEQFF. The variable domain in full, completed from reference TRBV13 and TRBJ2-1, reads AAGVIQSPRHLIKEKRETATLKCYPIPRHDTVYWYQQGPGQDPQFLISFYEKMQSDKGSIPDRFSAQQFSDYHSELNMSSLELGDSALYFCASSFRVGGMGHEQFFGPGTRLTVL.